This is a list of T cell receptor beta chains from one sample in a study of T cell responses to AZD1222 COVID-19 vaccine. Clones were read by immunoSEQ multiplex PCR, and TCRdb kept only the in-frame ones, dropping some. The top ten clones hold around 0.96% of a sample with some 170,000 clones, around 92% of them seen once. Here the sequenced sample was peripheral blood, taken on day 0 of AZD1222 vaccination. All receptors derive from an adult in good health. Both conserved end residues are part of each CDR3. A D gene is named only where the DNA matches it firmly. Some rows have no size entry. The others give once, few or many, or a class for an expanded clone.

j_call v_call clone_size d_call cdr3_nt cdr3_aa
TRBJ1-2 TRBV27 NA NA TGTGCCAGCAGTTTATTGGGCGACGGTATCTATGGCTACACCTTC CASSLLGDGIYGYTF
TRBJ1-5 TRBV11-2 NA NA TGTGCCAGCAGCCCTCGACAGGCCAATCAGCCCCAGCATTTT CASSPRQANQPQHF
TRBJ2-1 TRBV6-1 NA NA TGTGCCAGCAGTGAATTGGCAGCCTACAATGAGCAGTTCTTC CASSELAAYNEQFF
TRBJ2-5 TRBV18 NA NA TGTGCCAGCTCTCTAGGGGAGACCCAGTACTTC CASSLGETQYF
TRBJ1-2 TRBV7-9 NA TRBD1 TGTGCCAGCAGCCCTCCAGGGGGCGACTATGGCTACACCTTC CASSPPGGDYGYTF
TRBJ2-7 TRBV7-2 NA TRBD2 TGTGCCAGCAGCTCGAGTCTAATTCTAGCGGGGGGGTACGAGCAGTACTTC CASSSSLILAGGYEQYF
TRBJ1-2 TRBV9 NA TRBD1 TGTGCCAGCAGCGTAGGGGACAGGGGGCAGGACTATGGCTACACCTTC CASSVGDRGQDYGYTF
TRBJ1-1 TRBV2 NA NA TGTGCCAGCAGTCCTGACGTGAACACTGAAGCTTTCTTT CASSPDVNTEAFF
TRBJ1-1 TRBV19 NA NA TGTGCCAGTAGTATGGGGAACACTGAAGCTTTCTTT CASSMGNTEAFF
TRBJ1-5 TRBV30 NA TRBD1 TGTGCCTGGAGTATCGGACAGGGTAATTTGGCCCAGCATTTT CAWSIGQGNLAQHF
TRBJ1-5 TRBV5-5 NA NA TGTGCCAGCAGCTTGGGGGGCCCTCAAGGGCCCCAGCATTTT CASSLGGPQGPQHF
TRBJ2-5 TRBV6-5 NA TRBD2 TGTGCCAGCAGACCCTACTCCAGCGGGGGAGAGACCCAGTACTTC CASRPYSSGGETQYF
TRBJ1-3 TRBV3-1/TRBV3-2 NA NA TGTGCCAGCAGCCAAGAGGGAGGGGACACCATATATTTT CASSQEGGDTIYF
TRBJ1-2 TRBV18 NA TRBD1 TGTGCCAGCTCAGCGACAGGGCCAGGTTATGGCTACACCTTC CASSATGPGYGYTF
TRBJ2-3 TRBV6-5 NA TRBD2 TGTGCCAGCACCTGGACTAGCGGGGGATCAGATACGCAGTATTTT CASTWTSGGSDTQYF
TRBJ1-3 TRBV7-3 once NA TGTGCCAGCAGCCTAAGCAGGGAAAACACCATATATTTT CASSLSRENTIYF
TRBJ1-4 TRBV4-3 NA NA TGCGCCAGCAGCCGCGTGGACAGTCCAACTAATGAAAAACTGTTTTTT CASSRVDSPTNEKLFF
TRBJ2-7 TRBV2 NA TRBD1 TGTGCCAGCAGCAAGCCGACAGGGCTCTCCACGGAGCAGTACTTC CASSKPTGLSTEQYF
TRBJ2-1 TRBV11-3 NA NA TGTGCCAGCAGCCTCCGGGGGACCACATACAATGAGCAGTTCTTC CASSLRGTTYNEQFF
TRBJ1-2 TRBV5-1 NA NA TGCGCCAGCAGCTTTAGCCGGTATGGCTACACCTTC CASSFSRYGYTF
TRBJ2-1 TRBV19 NA NA TGTGCCAGCCTACGGACCGACAATGAGCAGTTCTTC CASLRTDNEQFF
TRBJ2-3 TRBV15 NA TRBD2 TGTGCCACCAGCAAAGGACTAGCGGAAGATACGCAGTATTTT CATSKGLAEDTQYF